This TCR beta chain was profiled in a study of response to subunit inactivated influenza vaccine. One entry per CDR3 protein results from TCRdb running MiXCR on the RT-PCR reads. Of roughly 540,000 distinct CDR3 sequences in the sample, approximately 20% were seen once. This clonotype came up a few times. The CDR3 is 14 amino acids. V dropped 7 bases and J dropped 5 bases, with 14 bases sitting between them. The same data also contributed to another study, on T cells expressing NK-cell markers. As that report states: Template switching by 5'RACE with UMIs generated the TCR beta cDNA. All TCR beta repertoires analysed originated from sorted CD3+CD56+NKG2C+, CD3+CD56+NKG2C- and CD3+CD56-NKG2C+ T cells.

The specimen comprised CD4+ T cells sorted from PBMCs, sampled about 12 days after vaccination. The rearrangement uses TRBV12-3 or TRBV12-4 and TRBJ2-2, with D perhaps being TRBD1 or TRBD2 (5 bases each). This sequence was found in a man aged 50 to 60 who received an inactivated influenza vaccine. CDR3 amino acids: CASNPLGRTGELFF. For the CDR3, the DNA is TGTGCCAGCAACCCCCTGGGACGAACCGGGGAGCTGTTTTTT.